This T cell receptor beta chain was retrieved from a study of blood T cells in healthy people across ages. Study results and limitations: The study found more naive CD4+ cells and higher diversity in long-lived than aged donors.

Russia was home to the donors, healthy Caucasian individuals aged roughly 6 to 95. This clonotype was detected a few times. Its antigen is not identified. PCR was performed a second time for roughly 6 to 12 cycles using a sample-barcoded 5' primer and a J-beta primer mix. Every cDNA molecule bore a tag from a template-switch adaptor containing 12 random nucleotides. Each CDR3 protein gets one entry after TCRdb re-called the 5' RACE reads with MiXCR. The repertoire has 550,000 to 600,000 distinct CDR3 sequences, 40% to 55% of them found once; the top ten carry about 26%. The V end was cut by 0 bases, the J end by 4 bases, with 10 bases between. CDR3 length equals 14 residues. The V gene's germline CDR1 is SGDLS and CDR2 YYNGEE.

The chain is built from TRBV9 and TRBJ1-2; D unclear. This receptor was taken from a man aged 80 or over in good health. Specimen: blood. In DNA form, the CDR3 reads TGTGCCAGCAGCGTAGATGGGTTACCCTATGGCTACACCTTC. It encodes CASSVDGLPYGYTF.